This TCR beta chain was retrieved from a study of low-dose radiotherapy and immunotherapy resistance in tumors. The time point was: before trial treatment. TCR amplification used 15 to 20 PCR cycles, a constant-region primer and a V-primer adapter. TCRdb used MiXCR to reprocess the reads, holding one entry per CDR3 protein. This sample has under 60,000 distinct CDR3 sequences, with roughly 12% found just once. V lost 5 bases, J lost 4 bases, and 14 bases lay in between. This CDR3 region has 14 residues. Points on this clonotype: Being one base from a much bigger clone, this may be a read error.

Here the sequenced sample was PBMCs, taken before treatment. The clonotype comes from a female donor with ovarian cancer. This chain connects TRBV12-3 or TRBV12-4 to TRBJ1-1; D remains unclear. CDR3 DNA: TGTGCCAGCAGTATTTCGCCGTGGGTCACTGAAGCTTTCTTT. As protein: CASSISPWVTEAFF.